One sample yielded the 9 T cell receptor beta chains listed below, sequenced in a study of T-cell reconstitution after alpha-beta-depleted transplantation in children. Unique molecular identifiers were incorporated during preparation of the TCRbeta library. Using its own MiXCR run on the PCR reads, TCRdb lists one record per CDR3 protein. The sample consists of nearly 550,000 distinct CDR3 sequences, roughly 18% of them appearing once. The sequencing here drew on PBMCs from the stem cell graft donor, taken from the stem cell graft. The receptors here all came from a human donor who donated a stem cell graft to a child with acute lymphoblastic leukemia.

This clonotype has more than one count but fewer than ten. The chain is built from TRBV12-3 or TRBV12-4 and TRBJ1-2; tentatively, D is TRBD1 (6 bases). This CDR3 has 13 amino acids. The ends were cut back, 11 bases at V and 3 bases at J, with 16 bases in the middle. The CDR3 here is CAGKDSRYYGYTF. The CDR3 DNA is TGTGCCGGCAAGGACAGTCGATACTATGGCTACACCTTC.

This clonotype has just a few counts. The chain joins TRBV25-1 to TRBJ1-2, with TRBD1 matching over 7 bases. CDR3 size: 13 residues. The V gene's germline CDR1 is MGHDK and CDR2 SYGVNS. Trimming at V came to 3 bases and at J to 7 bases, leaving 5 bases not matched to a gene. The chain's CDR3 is CASSDNDRAGYTF. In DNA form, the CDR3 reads TGTGCCAGCAGTGATAACGACAGGGCTGGCTACACCTTC.

Here the CDR3 DNA reads TGTGCCAGCAGCTCTACGGACGATAATGAGCAGTTCTTC. This translates into CASSSTDDNEQFF. This chain uses TRBV5-6 with TRBJ2-1, with D unclear. The germline gives CDR1 SGHDT, CDR2 YYEEEE. This CDR3 region has 13 residues. V was pared by 3 bases and J by 7 bases, with 11 bases between.

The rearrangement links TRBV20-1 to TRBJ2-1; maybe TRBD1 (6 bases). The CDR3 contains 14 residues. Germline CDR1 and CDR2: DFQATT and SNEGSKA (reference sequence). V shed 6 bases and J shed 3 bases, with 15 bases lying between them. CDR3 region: CSAPGQNFYNEQFF. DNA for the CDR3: TGCAGTGCCCCCGGACAGAATTTCTACAATGAGCAGTTCTTC.

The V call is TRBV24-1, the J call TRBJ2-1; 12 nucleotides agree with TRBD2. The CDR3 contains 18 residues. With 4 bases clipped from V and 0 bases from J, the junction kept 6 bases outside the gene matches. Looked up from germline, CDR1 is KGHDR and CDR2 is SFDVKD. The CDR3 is CATSEGGLAGSSYNEQFF. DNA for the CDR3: TGTGCCACCAGTGAGGGGGGACTAGCGGGTAGCTCCTACAATGAGCAGTTCTTC.

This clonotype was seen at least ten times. The CDR3 sequence: CASSLEGTDTQYF. CDR3 sequence (DNA): TGCGCCAGCAGCTTGGAAGGTACAGATACGCAGTATTTT. The V call is TRBV5-1, the J call TRBJ2-3, with D unclear. Trimming removed 0 bases at V and 3 bases at J, with 5 bases between. Germline V lookup: CDR1 SGHRS, CDR2 YFSETQ. The CDR3 covers 13 residues.

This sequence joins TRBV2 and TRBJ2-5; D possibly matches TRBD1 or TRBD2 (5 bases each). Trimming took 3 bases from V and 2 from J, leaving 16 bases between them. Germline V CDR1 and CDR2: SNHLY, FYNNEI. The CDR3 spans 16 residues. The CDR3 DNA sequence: TGTGCCAGCAGTGAGAGTACCGGGACCCTGCAAGAGACCCAGTACTTC. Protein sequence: CASSESTGTLQETQYF.

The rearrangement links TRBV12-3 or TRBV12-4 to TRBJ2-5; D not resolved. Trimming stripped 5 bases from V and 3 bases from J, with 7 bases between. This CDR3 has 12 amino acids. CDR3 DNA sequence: TGTGCCAGCAGTCCCCTAAAAGAGACCCAGTACTTC. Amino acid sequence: CASSPLKETQYF.

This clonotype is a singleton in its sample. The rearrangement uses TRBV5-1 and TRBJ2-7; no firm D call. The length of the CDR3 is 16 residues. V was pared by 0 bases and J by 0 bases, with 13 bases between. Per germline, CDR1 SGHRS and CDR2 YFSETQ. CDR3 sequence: CASSLDGDGHSYEQYF. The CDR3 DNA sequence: TGCGCCAGCAGCTTGGATGGCGACGGGCACTCCTACGAGCAGTACTTC. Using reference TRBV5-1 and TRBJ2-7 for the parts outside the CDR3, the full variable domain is KAGVTQTPRYLIKTRGQQVTLSCSPISGHRSVSWYQQTPGQGLQFLFEYFSETQRNKGNFPGRFSGRQFSNSRSEMNVSTLELGDSALYLCASSLDGDGHSYEQYFGPGTRLTVT.